Below, 32 T cell receptor beta chains from the same sample are listed, as sequenced in a study of T-cell reconstitution after alpha-beta-depleted transplantation in children. Unique molecular identifiers featured in how the TCRbeta library was prepared. In TCRdb, the PCR reads were re-called with MiXCR into one record per CDR3 protein. The sample carries 77,000 or so distinct CDR3 sequences, around a sixth recorded once. This specimen consisted of PBMCs, mostly from graft donor cells, obtained 360 days after TCRalphabeta/CD19-depleted stem cell transplant. The receptor source for this set is a male patient aged 2 to 10 who had a stem cell transplant for acute lymphoblastic leukemia, so the T cells may come from the graft donor.

This chain uses TRBV7-6 with TRBJ2-1; TRBD2 matches 12 bases. V shed 3 bases and J 12 bases; nucleotides not matched to a gene: 9. Germline CDR1 is SGHVS and CDR2 is FNYEAQ. The CDR3 length is 15 residues. CDR3 DNA sequence: TGTGCCAGCAGCTTTGGTACTAGCGGGAGGAGGGGGCAGTTCTTC. This sequence encodes CASSFGTSGRRGQFF.

This chain links TRBV20-1 with TRBJ1-6, with D perhaps matching TRBD1 (5 bases). CDR3 length equals 13 residues. The germline V and J ends were trimmed by 0 bases and 9 bases, with 9 bases remaining between them. In germline, CDR1 is DFQATT, CDR2 SNEGSKA (reference sequence). CDR3 coding DNA: TGCAGTGCTAGAGATTATAGGGGTTCACCCCTCCACTTT. Translated: CSARDYRGSPLHF.

The genes are TRBV10-3 and TRBJ2-1, with a tentative D call TRBD2 (6 bases). The germline V and J ends were trimmed by 2 bases and 7 bases, with 6 bases remaining between them. The CDR3 runs to 12 residues. Germline lookup yields CDR1 ENHRY and CDR2 SYGVKD. The CDR3 protein is CAISEGGNEQFF. The CDR3 coding sequence is TGTGCCATCAGTGAGGGAGGGAATGAGCAGTTCTTC.

In this sample, this clonotype turned up many times. The chain combines TRBV5-4 with TRBJ2-3; the D is unclear. Trimming took off 5 bases at V and 2 bases at J, with 12 bases between the two ends. The CDR3 spans 14 residues. The V gene's germline CDR1 is SGHNT and CDR2 YYREEE (reference sequence). This chain's CDR3 is CASSSGQITDTQYF. The DNA for the CDR3 is TGTGCCAGCAGTTCCGGGCAGATCACAGATACGCAGTATTTT.

In its sample, this clonotype was seen a few times. The J gene is TRBJ2-3, the V gene TRBV29-1; D is possibly TRBD1 (7 bases). Trimming shortened V by 5 bases and J by 1 base, and 13 bases separated the two germline ends. In germline, CDR1 is SQVTM, CDR2 ANQGSEA. This CDR3 has 14 residues. In DNA, the CDR3 is TGCAGCGTTTATCGCGGGACAGGCACAGATACGCAGTATTTT. It translates to CSVYRGTGTDTQYF.

This clonotype has a handful of counts. The J gene is TRBJ1-2, the V gene TRBV2; D gene ambiguous. Per the germline V gene, CDR1 is SNHLY and CDR2 is FYNNEI. V was shortened by 2 bases and J by 4 bases, with 8 bases between the two germline ends. The CDR3 extends over 13 amino acids. CDR3 sequence (DNA): TGTGCCAGCAGTGAATGGAATCCCTATGGCTACACCTTC. Translated: CASSEWNPYGYTF.

The chain uses TRBV6-1 and TRBJ2-5; 9 bases are a match to TRBD1. Germline lookup yields CDR1 MNHNS and CDR2 SASEGT. This CDR3 contains 15 residues. The J segment lost 2 bases and the V segment lost 5 bases, leaving 6 bases of the junction unmatched. CDR3 nucleotides: TGTGCCAGCAGTCTGGACAGGGGAGTTCAAGAGACCCAGTACTTC. Amino acids: CASSLDRGVQETQYF.

The chain is built from TRBV25-1 and TRBJ1-4, with D perhaps matching TRBD1 (5 bases). V was clipped by 1 base and J by 6 bases, with 15 bases between them. The CDR3 sequence is 16 residues long. Germline values: CDR1 MGHDK, CDR2 SYGVNS. The CDR3 bases are TGTGCCAGCAGTGAATGGACTGGCAGGGCGGATGAAAAACTGTTTTTT. This gives the protein CASSEWTGRADEKLFF.

The chain employs TRBV12-3 or TRBV12-4 and TRBJ2-2; 9 bases map to TRBD2. The length of the CDR3 is 16 residues. Germline trimming cut 5 bases from V and 8 bases from J; bases unmatched to any gene: 12. Here the CDR3 reads CASSLRAGGDKGELFF. As DNA, the CDR3 is TGTGCCAGCAGTCTGCGGGCGGGAGGGGACAAGGGGGAGCTGTTTTTT.

There are many counts of this clonotype. This chain links TRBV2 with TRBJ2-7, with 9 bases identical to TRBD1. Germline values: CDR1 SNHLY, CDR2 FYNNEI. The J segment lost 2 bases and the V segment lost 6 bases, leaving 8 bases of the junction unmatched. The CDR3 covers 15 residues. CDR3 sequence reads: CASRPRDRVPYEQYF. DNA of the CDR3: TGTGCCAGCAGGCCCCGGGACAGGGTTCCCTACGAGCAGTACTTC.

V usage is TRBV6-5 and J usage is TRBJ2-1; D perhaps matches TRBD2 (6 bases). The V gene lost 4 bases and the J gene lost 0 bases, with 19 bases spanning the gap. Germline-derived CDR1 and CDR2 are MNHEY and SVGAGI. This CDR3 spans 18 amino acids. CDR3 protein: CASSSGGPSSSSYNEQFF. The CDR3 DNA sequence: TGTGCCAGCAGTTCTGGAGGGCCTAGCTCTAGCTCCTACAATGAGCAGTTCTTC.

The rearrangement joins TRBV5-1 to TRBJ2-7; D gene ambiguous. Germline CDR1 and CDR2: SGHRS and YFSETQ. CDR3 size: 13 residues. Deletions cut 2 bases from V and 7 bases from J, with 13 bases between. CDR3 nucleotide sequence: TGCGCCAGCAGCTTCTTTCAGATGGAGGAGCAGTACTTC. It codes for CASSFFQMEEQYF.

This sequence joins TRBV20-1 and TRBJ2-3, with D possibly being TRBD2 (7 bases). Trimming removed 6 bases from V and 4 bases from J, with 17 bases in between. The CDR3 loop spans 14 amino acids. Germline V gene lookup returns CDR1 DFQATT and CDR2 SNEGSKA (reference sequence). Written as DNA, the CDR3 is TGCAGTGCGGTTCGGCGGGGGCAAGCAGATACGCAGTATTTT. It yields the protein CSAVRRGQADTQYF.

This chain joins TRBV11-2 and TRBJ2-1; TRBD2 agrees at 9 bases. The CDR3 contains 18 residues. With 5 bases clipped from V and 7 bases from J, the junction kept 18 bases outside the gene matches. Germline V CDR1 and CDR2: SGHAT, FQNNGV. The CDR3 DNA reads as TGTGCCAGCAGCCTCCACTCACAACTAGCGGGTAGACAAAATGAGCAGTTCTTC. Translation gives CASSLHSQLAGRQNEQFF.

V gene TRBV4-2 combines with J gene TRBJ2-4; D is unclear. Germline loops: CDR1 LGHNA, CDR2 YNFKEQ. The CDR3 length is 16 residues. The V and J ends lost 6 bases and 2 bases respectively, with 17 bases between them. The CDR3: CASSYRHPSSKNIQYF. CDR3 DNA sequence: TGTGCCAGCAGTTACCGTCATCCCTCATCCAAAAACATTCAGTACTTC.

This clonotype showed up many times. J is TRBJ1-1 and V is TRBV5-1, with D tentatively TRBD1 (5 bases). Germline values: CDR1 SGHRS, CDR2 YFSETQ. The CDR3 contains 14 residues. V was trimmed by 4 bases and J by 1 base, leaving 11 bases between them. The CDR3 is CASSLGTSNTEAFF. In DNA form, the CDR3 reads TGCGCCAGCAGCCTAGGGACGTCGAACACTGAAGCTTTCTTT.

This clonotype was found a few times. This chain joins TRBV29-1 and TRBJ2-3; 7 bases are shared with TRBD2. The germline V gene encodes CDR1 SQVTM and CDR2 ANQGSEA. The CDR3 spans 10 residues. CDR3 sequence: CSAGADTQYF. The CDR3 nucleotides are TGCTCCGCGGGGGCAGATACGCAGTATTTT.

The V gene is TRBV6-1, the J gene TRBJ2-1; D is ambiguous. Germline assignment: CDR1 MNHNS and CDR2 SASEGT. Deletions cut 6 bases from V and 0 bases from J, with 18 bases between. This CDR3 has 17 amino acids. The CDR3 DNA is TGTGCCAGCAGAAAAAACGGCCCTCGGAGCTCCTACAATGAGCAGTTCTTC. Its translation: CASRKNGPRSSYNEQFF.

There are a few counts of this clonotype. The chain carries TRBV12-3 or TRBV12-4 and TRBJ2-7; no definite D call. V dropped 3 bases and J dropped 3 bases, with 9 bases sitting between them. This CDR3 comprises 13 residues. The chain's CDR3 is CASSLVRNYEQYF. The CDR3 bases are TGTGCCAGCAGTTTGGTACGGAACTACGAGCAGTACTTC.

The CDR3 protein is CASSRDRILHEQYF. Here the CDR3 DNA reads TGTGCCAGCTCCAGGGACAGGATTCTCCACGAGCAGTACTTC. V usage is TRBV28 and J usage is TRBJ2-7; 8 bases agree with TRBD1. Unmatched junction bases numbered 11, after V lost 8 bases and J lost 5 bases. Germline lookup yields CDR1 MDHEN and CDR2 SYDVKM. There are 14 residues in the CDR3.

The gene calls are TRBV27 and TRBJ2-7, with 10 bases fitting TRBD2. The CDR3 has 16 residues. CDR1 is MNHEY, CDR2 SMNVEV, per germline (reference sequence). Trimming at V came to 1 base and at J to 1 base, leaving 4 bases not matched to a gene. In DNA form, the CDR3 reads TGTGCCAGCAGTTTATGGAGCGGGAGGGCTTCCTACGAGCAGTACTTC. Amino acid sequence: CASSLWSGRASYEQYF.

The rearrangement links TRBV19 to TRBJ2-2, with TRBD2 identical over 7 bases. CDR1 and CDR2 from the germline V gene are LNHDA and SQIVND (reference sequence). The CDR3 loop spans 17 amino acids. Trimming at V came to 2 bases and at J to 4 bases, leaving 10 bases not matched to a gene. The CDR3 is CASSIWRRELRTGELFF. Written as DNA, the CDR3 is TGTGCCAGTAGTATATGGAGGCGGGAGTTACGCACCGGGGAGCTGTTTTTT.

This clonotype was detected ten times or more. The V and J genes are TRBV6-5 and TRBJ1-4, with TRBD1 matching 11 bases. V dropped 0 bases and J dropped 5; count of bases not matched to a gene: 11. Germline-derived CDR1 and CDR2 are MNHEY and SVGAGI. The CDR3 totals 19 residues. As DNA, the CDR3 is TGTGCCAGCAGTTACTCCGGACAGGGGGCGCGGAAGGCCAATGAAAAACTGTTTTTT. Amino acid sequence: CASSYSGQGARKANEKLFF.

This clonotype was detected a few times. V usage is TRBV12-3 or TRBV12-4 and J usage is TRBJ1-6; no firm D call. Trimming cost V 3 bases and J 5 bases, with 2 bases left between them. This CDR3 is 12 amino acids long. CDR3 sequence: CASSLHNSPLHF. CDR3 sequence (DNA): TGTGCCAGCAGTTTGCATAATTCACCCCTCCACTTT.

This clonotype was seen more than once but under ten times. V is TRBV5-1 and J is TRBJ2-2, with a possible D match to TRBD1 (6 bases). The CDR3 totals 15 residues. V lost 2 bases, J lost 4 bases, and 12 bases lay in between. Germline V CDR1 and CDR2: SGHRS, YFSETQ. The CDR3 DNA sequence: TGCGCCAGCAGCTTTAGCCTCAGGGGCACCGGGGAGCTGTTTTTT. Encoded protein: CASSFSLRGTGELFF. Full variable domain (missing parts from reference TRBV5-1 and TRBJ2-2): KAGVTQTPRYLIKTRGQQVTLSCSPISGHRSVSWYQQTPGQGLQFLFEYFSETQRNKGNFPGRFSGRQFSNSRSEMNVSTLELGDSALYLCASSFSLRGTGELFFGEGSRLTVL.

The chain combines TRBV7-9 with TRBJ1-3; 8 bases are a match to TRBD1. J gave up 4 bases and V 5 bases, and 13 bases lay outside the gene matches. The germline V gene has CDR1 SEHNR and CDR2 FQNEAQ (reference sequence). The CDR3 consists of 17 residues. The CDR3, as DNA: TGTGCCAGCAGCCCGCACAGGACAGGGAAAAGAGGAAACACCATATATTTT. Translated: CASSPHRTGKRGNTIYF.

This chain uses TRBV5-1 with TRBJ2-7, with 9 bases lining up with TRBD2. There are 16 residues in the CDR3. CDR1 and CDR2 (germline): SGHRS, YFSETQ. V gave up 2 bases and J gave up 7 bases; unmatched junction bases: 13. CDR3 coding DNA: TGCGCCAGCAGCTTCCAGACTAGCGGTGGGAACGATGAGCAGTACTTC. Translation gives CASSFQTSGGNDEQYF.

The chain employs TRBV7-6 and TRBJ2-7; 8 bases line up with TRBD1. The CDR3 runs to 17 residues. CDR1 is SGHVS, CDR2 FNYEAQ, per germline. V lost 1 base to trimming and J lost 3 bases; unmatched junction nucleotides: 11. CDR3 protein: CASSLGDPGQGLYEQYF. CDR3 DNA: TGTGCCAGCAGCTTAGGAGACCCAGGACAGGGTCTCTACGAGCAGTACTTC. The entire variable domain, with the rest obtained from reference TRBV7-6 and TRBJ2-7, is as follows: GAGVSQSPRYKVTKRGQDVALRCDPISGHVSLYWYRQALGQGPEFLTYFNYEAQQDKSGLPNDRFSAERPEGSISTLTIQRTEQRDSAMYRCASSLGDPGQGLYEQYFGPGTRLTVT.

The chain employs TRBV10-3 and TRBJ2-7; 9 bases line up with TRBD2. The trim removed 6 bases at V and 3 bases at J, leaving 6 bases unmatched. Germline V lookup: CDR1 ENHRY, CDR2 SYGVKD. The CDR3 covers 14 residues. The CDR3: CAISRTSAYYEQYF. The CDR3 DNA reads as TGTGCCATCAGCCGGACTAGCGCTTACTACGAGCAGTACTTC.

This clonotype turned up a few times. V usage is TRBV5-1 and J usage is TRBJ2-1; the D gene is possibly TRBD2 (5 bases). The CDR3 runs 13 residues. Germline V gene lookup returns CDR1 SGHRS and CDR2 YFSETQ. The V gene lost 0 bases and the J gene lost 9 bases, with 10 bases spanning the gap. CDR3 loop: CASSLGRIGEQFF. The CDR3 DNA follows: TGCGCCAGCAGCTTGGGGAGGATCGGTGAGCAGTTCTTC.

This clonotype was observed many times. The CDR3: CASRSSYNEQFF. The DNA of the CDR3 is TGTGCCAGCAGAAGCTCCTACAATGAGCAGTTCTTC. The V call is TRBV12-3 or TRBV12-4, the J call TRBJ2-1; no clear D. V was cut by 6 bases and J by 0 bases, with 3 bases left in between. The CDR3 contains 12 residues.

Here the CDR3 DNA reads TGTGCCAGCAGCCCTGGGACAGGAAAGTCGGAGACCCAGTACTTC. It specifies CASSPGTGKSETQYF. V gene TRBV4-2 combines with J gene TRBJ2-5, with 8 bases fitting TRBD1. The CDR3 length is 15 residues. CDR1 LGHNA and CDR2 YNFKEQ come from the germline V gene. Trimming removed 4 bases from V and 5 bases from J; junction bases left unmatched: 9.